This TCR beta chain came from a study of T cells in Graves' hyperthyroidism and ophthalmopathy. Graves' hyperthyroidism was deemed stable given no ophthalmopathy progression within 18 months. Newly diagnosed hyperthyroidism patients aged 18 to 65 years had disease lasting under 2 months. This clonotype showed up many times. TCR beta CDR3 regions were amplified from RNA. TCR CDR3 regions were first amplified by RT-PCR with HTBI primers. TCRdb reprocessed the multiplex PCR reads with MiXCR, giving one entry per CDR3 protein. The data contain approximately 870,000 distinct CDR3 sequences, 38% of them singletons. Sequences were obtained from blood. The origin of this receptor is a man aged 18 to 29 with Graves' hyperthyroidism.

The CDR3 region has the DNA TGCAGCGGGACACCAGGGTCAGGGGAGACCCAGTACTTC. Translating gives CSGTPGSGETQYF. The chain is built from TRBV29-1 and TRBJ2-5, with D maybe TRBD1 (5 bases). Per germline, CDR1 SQVTM and CDR2 ANQGSEA. V shed 7 bases and J shed 5 bases, with 17 bases lying between them. The CDR3 is made up of 13 amino acids.